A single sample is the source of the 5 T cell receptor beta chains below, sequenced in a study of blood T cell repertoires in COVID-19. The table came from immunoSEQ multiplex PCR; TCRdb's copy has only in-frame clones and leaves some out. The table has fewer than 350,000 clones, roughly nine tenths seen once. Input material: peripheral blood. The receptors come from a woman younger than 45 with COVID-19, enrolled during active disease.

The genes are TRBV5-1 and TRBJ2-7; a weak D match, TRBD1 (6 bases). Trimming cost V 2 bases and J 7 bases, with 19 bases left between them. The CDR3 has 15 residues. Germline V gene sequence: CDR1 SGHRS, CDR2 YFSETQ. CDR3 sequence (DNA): TGCGCCAGCAGCTTAAACCTGGGGGCTGGTGGGGAGCAGTACTTC. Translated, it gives CASSLNLGAGGEQYF.

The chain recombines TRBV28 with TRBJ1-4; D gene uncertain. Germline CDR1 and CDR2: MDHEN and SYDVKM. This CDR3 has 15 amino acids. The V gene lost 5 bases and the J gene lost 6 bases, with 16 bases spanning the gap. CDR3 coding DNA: TGTGCCAGCAGTCCCGGCGGAGGGTGGTATGAAAAACTGTTTTTT. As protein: CASSPGGGWYEKLFF.

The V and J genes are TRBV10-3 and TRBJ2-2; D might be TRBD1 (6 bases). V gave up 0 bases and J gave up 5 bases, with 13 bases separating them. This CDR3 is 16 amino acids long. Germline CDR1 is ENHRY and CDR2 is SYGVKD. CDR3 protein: CAISESKRQATGELFF. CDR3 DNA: TGTGCCATCAGTGAGTCGAAACGACAGGCGACCGGGGAGCTGTTTTTT.

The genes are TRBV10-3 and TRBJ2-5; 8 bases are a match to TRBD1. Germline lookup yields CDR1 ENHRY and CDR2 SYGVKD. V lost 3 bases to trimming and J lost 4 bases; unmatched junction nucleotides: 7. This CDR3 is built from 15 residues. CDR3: CAISDPQDRVETQYF. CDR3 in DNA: TGTGCCATCAGTGATCCCCAGGACAGGGTAGAGACCCAGTACTTC.

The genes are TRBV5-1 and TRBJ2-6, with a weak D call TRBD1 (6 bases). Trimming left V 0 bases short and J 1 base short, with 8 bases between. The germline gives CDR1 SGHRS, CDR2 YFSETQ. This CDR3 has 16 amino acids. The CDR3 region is CASSLDTGSGANVLTF. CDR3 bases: TGCGCCAGCAGCTTGGACACAGGGTCTGGGGCCAACGTCCTGACTTTC.